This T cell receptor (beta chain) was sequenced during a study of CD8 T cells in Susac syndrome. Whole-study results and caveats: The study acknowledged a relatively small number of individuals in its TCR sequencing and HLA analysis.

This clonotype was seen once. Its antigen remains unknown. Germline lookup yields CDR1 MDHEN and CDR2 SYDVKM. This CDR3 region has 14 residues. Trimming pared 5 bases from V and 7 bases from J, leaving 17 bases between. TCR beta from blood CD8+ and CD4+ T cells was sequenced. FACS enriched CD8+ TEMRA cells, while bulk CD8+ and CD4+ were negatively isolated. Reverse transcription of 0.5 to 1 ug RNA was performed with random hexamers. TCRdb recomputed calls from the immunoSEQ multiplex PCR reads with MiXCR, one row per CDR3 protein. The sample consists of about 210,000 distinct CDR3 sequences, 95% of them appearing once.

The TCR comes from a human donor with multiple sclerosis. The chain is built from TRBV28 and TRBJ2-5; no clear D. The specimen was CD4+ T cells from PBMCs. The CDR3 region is CASSPRTVVGTQYF. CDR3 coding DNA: TGTGCCAGCAGTCCCAGGACCGTCGTCGGGACCCAGTACTTC.